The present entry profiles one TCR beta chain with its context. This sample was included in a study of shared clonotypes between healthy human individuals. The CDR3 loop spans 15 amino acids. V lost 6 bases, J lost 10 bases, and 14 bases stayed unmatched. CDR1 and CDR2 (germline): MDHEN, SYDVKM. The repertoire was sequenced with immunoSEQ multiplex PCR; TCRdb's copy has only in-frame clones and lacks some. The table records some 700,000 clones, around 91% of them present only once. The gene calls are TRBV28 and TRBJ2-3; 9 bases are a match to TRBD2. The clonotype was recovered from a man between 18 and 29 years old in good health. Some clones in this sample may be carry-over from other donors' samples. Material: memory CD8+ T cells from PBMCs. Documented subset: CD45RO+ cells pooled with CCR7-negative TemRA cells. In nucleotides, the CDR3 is TGTGCCAGCAGCCCGCGTCTAGCGGGAACCTCGGCGCAGTATTTT. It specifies CASSPRLAGTSAQYF.